The 3 T cell receptor beta chains below all came from one sample that was sequenced in a study of Graves' ophthalmopathy and Graves' hyperthyroidism (dated 2018 in TCRdb). Sequenced using an Illumina HiSeq 2000. For repertoire sequencing, TCR beta CDR3 regions were amplified from RNA transcripts. A first-round RT-PCR used HTBI primers with the Qiagen OneStep RT-PCR kit, followed by a second-round multiplex PCR, size selection and purification. The public reads were quality trimmed at Q25 with fastp and then assembled into clones with MiXCR by TCRdb, keeping productive beta chains. All rows with the same CDR3 protein become a single entry with the most common DNA and genes. Counted in this sample were 500,000 to 600,000 distinct CDR3 sequences; roughly 39% of them appeared once. The top ten constitute roughly 4% of the sample. Specimen: peripheral blood or thyroid tissue (not recorded which). The receptors were sampled from an adult man with Graves' hyperthyroidism.

The chain employs TRBV20-1 and TRBJ2-7, with TRBD2 identical over 14 bases. V was clipped by 5 bases and J by 5 bases; unmatched bases: 2. The germline CDR1 and CDR2 sequences are DFQATT and SNEGSKA (reference sequence). The length of the CDR3 is 13 residues. The CDR3 here is CSAGTSGSHEQYF. CDR3 DNA sequence: TGCAGTGCTGGGACTAGCGGGAGCCACGAGCAGTACTTC.

V gene TRBV12-3 or TRBV12-4 combines with J gene TRBJ2-2; 8 nucleotides agree with TRBD2. The CDR3 totals 13 residues. Trimming took 5 bases from V and 5 from J; bases not matched to a gene: 1. CDR3 DNA: TGTGCCAGCAGTGGCGGGGGGACCGGGGAGCTGTTTTTT. Translated: CASSGGGTGELFF.

V is TRBV20-1 and J is TRBJ2-1; 8 nucleotides match TRBD2. The V segment lost 6 bases and the J segment 0 bases; nucleotides outside the gene matches: 7. Germline V CDR1 and CDR2: DFQATT, SNEGSKA (reference sequence). This CDR3 contains 15 residues. CDR3 residues: CSALSAGASYNEQFF. The CDR3 nucleotides read TGCAGTGCCTTATCAGCGGGGGCCTCCTACAATGAGCAGTTCTTC.